These 26 T cell receptor beta chains originate from one sample sequenced in a study of T cell changes during pregnancy in multiple sclerosis. The protocol was immunoSEQ multiplex PCR, while the TCRdb copy is restricted to in-frame clones and leaves out a portion. Of 15,000 to 20,000 clones in the sample, 86% were seen once. The specimen comprised CD8+ T cells from peripheral blood mononuclear cells, sampled in the third trimester of pregnancy. Source of these receptors: a female donor in good health, enrolled as a control in a pregnancy study.

This clone has a handful of counts. V and J are TRBV13 and TRBJ2-1; D is perhaps TRBD2 (5 bases). The CDR3 spans 12 residues. V shed 5 bases and J shed 4 bases, with 6 bases lying between them. The V gene's germline CDR1 is PRHDT and CDR2 FYEKMQ (reference sequence). The CDR3 sequence is CASSTGYNEQFF. CDR3 coding DNA: TGTGCCAGCAGCACGGGGTACAATGAGCAGTTCTTC.

The genes are TRBV7-3 and TRBJ2-1; D is perhaps TRBD1 (6 bases). Germline CDR1 and CDR2: SGHTA and FQGTGA. Trimming removed 5 bases at V and 8 bases at J, with 13 bases between. This CDR3 comprises 13 residues. The CDR3 reads CASSAPGVDEQFF. Here the CDR3 DNA reads TGTGCCAGCAGCGCCCCAGGGGTGGATGAGCAGTTCTTC.

This chain uses TRBV4-3 with TRBJ2-1; D is uncertain. The germline V gene encodes CDR1 LGHNA and CDR2 YSLEER. The CDR3 sequence is 15 residues long. Trimming pared 0 bases from V and 4 bases from J, leaving 10 bases between. CDR3 loop: CASSQDSRVYNEQFF. As DNA, the CDR3 is TGCGCCAGCAGCCAAGATAGTCGAGTTTACAATGAGCAGTTCTTC.

V usage is TRBV13 and J usage is TRBJ2-3; D is unresolved. Germline-derived CDR1 and CDR2 are PRHDT and FYEKMQ (reference sequence). Trimming left V 5 bases short and J 9 bases short, with 27 bases between. The CDR3 is made up of 17 amino acids. The CDR3 here is CASSARPGTDKQNTQYF. As DNA, the CDR3 is TGTGCCAGCAGCGCCAGGCCAGGAACAGATAAACAGAACACGCAGTATTTT.

This chain links TRBV7-9 with TRBJ1-2; D is possibly TRBD1 (6 bases). The CDR3 sequence is 14 residues long. The V gene's germline CDR1 is SEHNR and CDR2 FQNEAQ (reference sequence). Trimming shortened V by 1 base and J by 4 bases, and 10 bases separated the two germline ends. CDR3 sequence: CASSLELGAYGYTF. Written as DNA, the CDR3 is TGTGCCAGCAGCTTAGAACTGGGGGCCTATGGCTACACCTTC. The full variable domain, in which reference TRBV7-9 and TRBJ1-2 provide the parts outside the CDR3, is DTGVSQNPRHKITKRGQNVTFRCDPISEHNRLYWYRQTLGQGPEFLTYFQNEAQLEKSRLLSDRFSAERPKGSFSTLEIQRTEQGDSAMYLCASSLELGAYGYTFGSGTRLTVV.

The CDR3 is CASSQGTGANTEAFF. CDR3 bases: TGCGCCAGCAGCCAAGGGACAGGGGCGAACACTGAAGCTTTCTTT. The chain carries TRBV4-3 and TRBJ1-1; 9 bases fit TRBD1. Germline V lookup: CDR1 LGHNA, CDR2 YSLEER. V gave up 1 base and J gave up 1 base; unmatched junction bases: 1. This CDR3 has 15 amino acids.

V usage is TRBV10-3 and J usage is TRBJ1-2; 7 nucleotides align to TRBD1. V trimming: 3 bases; J trimming: 10 bases; junction bases outside the gene matches: 8. The CDR3 extends over 13 amino acids. Germline CDR1 is ENHRY and CDR2 is SYGVKD. Here the CDR3 DNA reads TGTGCCATCAGTGAAACGGGACAGTCGGACTACACCTTC. It encodes CAISETGQSDYTF.

The chain combines TRBV5-4 with TRBJ2-7, with 7 bases identical to TRBD1. V shed 3 bases and J 4 bases; nucleotides not matched to a gene: 1. CDR1 is SGHNT, CDR2 YYREEE, per germline (reference sequence). The length of the CDR3 is 12 residues. CDR3 region: CASSYRGYEQYF. CDR3 DNA: TGTGCCAGCAGCTACAGGGGTTACGAGCAGTACTTC.

The rearrangement links TRBV9 to TRBJ2-2, with TRBD1 matching 7 bases. The CDR3 is 15 amino acids. V was clipped by 5 bases and J by 3 bases; unmatched bases: 7. Germline V gene lookup returns CDR1 SGDLS and CDR2 YYNGEE. The CDR3 loop reads CASRARDSHTGELFF. The DNA of the CDR3 is TGTGCCAGCAGAGCCCGGGACAGCCACACCGGGGAGCTGTTTTTT. The full variable domain, its missing parts supplied by reference TRBV9 and TRBJ2-2, is DSGVTQTPKHLITATGQRVTLRCSPRSGDLSVYWYQQSLDQGLQFLIQYYNGEERAKGNILERFSAQQFPDLHSELNLSSLELGDSALYFCASRARDSHTGELFFGEGSRLTVL.

V gene TRBV27 combines with J gene TRBJ2-1, with 9 nucleotides matching TRBD2. Germline lookup yields CDR1 MNHEY and CDR2 SMNVEV (reference sequence). CDR3 length equals 13 residues. J gave up 3 bases and V 8 bases, and 2 bases lay outside the gene matches. CDR3 protein: CASAGGRYNEQFF. The CDR3 DNA reads TGTGCCAGCGCGGGGGGGCGCTACAATGAGCAGTTCTTC.

The rearrangement uses TRBV5-1 and TRBJ1-2; D unresolved. CDR3 length equals 14 residues. Germline V CDR1 and CDR2: SGHRS, YFSETQ. V lost 0 bases and J lost 4, with 10 bases in between. The CDR3 loop is CASSLEMASYGYTF. In DNA, the CDR3 is TGCGCCAGCAGCTTGGAGATGGCCTCCTATGGCTACACCTTC. Filled out from reference TRBV5-1 and TRBJ1-2, the complete variable domain reads KAGVTQTPRYLIKTRGQQVTLSCSPISGHRSVSWYQQTPGQGLQFLFEYFSETQRNKGNFPGRFSGRQFSNSRSEMNVSTLELGDSALYLCASSLEMASYGYTFGSGTRLTVV.

This clone was observed a few times. The V gene is TRBV4-1, the J gene TRBJ1-3, with D maybe TRBD1 (6 bases). The germline CDR1 and CDR2 sequences are MGHRA and YSYEKL. The V and J ends lost 0 bases and 4 bases respectively, with 10 bases between them. This CDR3 spans 15 amino acids. CDR3 in DNA: TGCGCCAGCAGCCAAGAAGGCAGGGGCGGAAACACCATATATTTT. Translation gives CASSQEGRGGNTIYF.

The chain carries TRBV11-2 and TRBJ1-4; D not resolved. The CDR3 is 12 residues long. CDR1 SGHAT and CDR2 FQNNGV come from the germline V gene. Between the trimmed V and J ends, which lost 5 bases and 8 bases, there was a span of 9 bases. The CDR3: CASSKTGEKLFF. The CDR3 bases are TGTGCCAGCAGCAAGACGGGGGAAAAACTGTTTTTT.

The chain links TRBV9 to TRBJ1-1, with 10 bases identical to TRBD1. The CDR3 has 17 residues. Germline V gene data show CDR1 as SGDLS and CDR2 as YYNGEE. The V gene end was trimmed by 3 bases and the J gene end by 5 bases; junction bases not matched to a gene: 13. The CDR3 spells CASSGGDRDRGGTEAFF. The CDR3 nucleotides read TGTGCCAGCAGCGGCGGAGACCGGGACAGGGGAGGAACTGAAGCTTTCTTT.

This chain joins TRBV19 and TRBJ1-1; D uncertain. Germline V gives CDR1 LNHDA, CDR2 SQIVND (reference sequence). Trimming stripped 5 bases from V and 1 base from J, with 14 bases between. The CDR3 has 15 residues. The CDR3 sequence: CASSVRRAQNTEAFF. As DNA, the CDR3 is TGTGCCAGTAGTGTTCGGAGGGCCCAGAACACTGAAGCTTTCTTT.

The chain is built from TRBV14 and TRBJ1-5; maybe TRBD1 (5 bases). V lost 4 bases, J lost 4 bases, and 8 bases lay in between. CDR1 and CDR2 from the germline V gene are SGHDN and FVKESK. This CDR3 contains 13 residues. CDR3: CASSPGVNQPQHF. The CDR3 DNA is TGTGCCAGCAGCCCGGGGGTTAATCAGCCCCAGCATTTT.

A single count supports this clone. This chain joins TRBV6-6 and TRBJ2-3; TRBD2 aligns across 11 bases. CDR3 length: 14 residues. The trim removed 2 bases at V and 9 bases at J, leaving 4 bases unmatched. Germline V gene sequence: CDR1 MNHNY, CDR2 SVGAGI (reference sequence). The CDR3: CASSYPTSGGTQYF. In DNA form, the CDR3 reads TGTGCCAGCAGTTACCCAACTAGCGGGGGAACGCAGTATTTT.

The chain combines TRBV4-3 with TRBJ1-1, with 7 bases aligning to TRBD1. V lost 4 bases, J lost 5 bases, and 7 bases stayed unmatched. The germline CDR1 and CDR2 sequences are LGHNA and YSLEER. The CDR3 consists of 14 residues. CDR3 DNA: TGCGCCAGCAGCCCGGACAGGAAAGGAACTGAAGCTTTCTTT. Translated: CASSPDRKGTEAFF.

The chain has TRBV11-2 and TRBJ2-1; TRBD1 aligns across 9 bases. Trimming at V came to 5 bases and at J to 12 bases, leaving 11 bases not matched to a gene. There are 14 residues in the CDR3. The germline CDR1 and CDR2 sequences are SGHAT and FQNNGV. The CDR3 spells CASSPMGTGMGQFF. As DNA, the CDR3 is TGTGCCAGCAGCCCGATGGGGACAGGGATGGGGCAGTTCTTC.

The chain combines TRBV27 with TRBJ1-6; D uncertain. Germline V CDR1 and CDR2: MNHEY, SMNVEV (reference sequence). The CDR3 totals 15 residues. The V end lost 3 bases, the J end lost 8 bases, and 14 bases lay between the germline ends. The chain's CDR3 is CASSFQRMEDSPLHF. The CDR3, as DNA: TGTGCCAGCAGTTTCCAAAGAATGGAGGATTCACCCCTCCACTTT.

The chain recombines TRBV5-6 with TRBJ1-1, with a possible D match to TRBD1 (6 bases). The CDR3 contains 15 residues. The V gene lost 3 bases and the J gene lost 1 base, with 13 bases spanning the gap. CDR1 is SGHDT and CDR2 is YYEEEE in the germline V gene. CDR3 sequence (DNA): TGTGCCAGCAGCTCCGACAGGACTCAGAACACTGAAGCTTTCTTT. Its translation is CASSSDRTQNTEAFF.

V is TRBV30 and J is TRBJ1-4; D possibly corresponds to TRBD1 (5 bases). Trimming took off 4 bases at V and 3 bases at J, with 12 bases between the two ends. Germline loops: CDR1 GTSNPN, CDR2 SVGIG (reference sequence). This CDR3 has 14 residues. The CDR3 DNA sequence: TGTGCCTGGACTATAGGGGTAGCTAATGAAAAACTGTTTTTT. It codes for CAWTIGVANEKLFF. Complete variable domain (other parts from reference TRBV30 and TRBJ1-4): SQTIHQWPATLVQPVGSPLSLECTVEGTSNPNLYWYRQAAGRGLQLLFYSVGIGQISSEVPQNLSASRPQDRQFILSSKKLLLSDSGFYLCAWTIGVANEKLFFGSGTQLSVL.

In DNA form, the CDR3 reads TGTGCCAGCAGCTCTTACACGGACAGGGATTGCAATCAGCCCCAGCATTTT. This codes for CASSSYTDRDCNQPQHF. The J gene is TRBJ1-5, the V gene TRBV7-3, with 8 positions matching TRBD1. The CDR3 runs to 17 residues. Germline V gene data show CDR1 as SGHTA and CDR2 as FQGTGA. V was pared by 4 bases and J by 2 bases, with 10 bases of the junction left unmatched.

This sequence joins TRBV9 and TRBJ1-1; D not certain. Germline values: CDR1 SGDLS, CDR2 YYNGEE. V lost 4 bases and J 2 bases, leaving 18 bases between the germline ends. CDR3 length equals 16 residues. The CDR3 reads CASSSAGATKNTEAFF. DNA of the CDR3: TGTGCCAGCAGCTCCGCTGGAGCAACAAAAAACACTGAAGCTTTCTTT.

V and J are TRBV6-5 and TRBJ1-1, with 8 bases identical to TRBD1. The germline gives CDR1 MNHEY, CDR2 SVGAGI. The CDR3 is 14 amino acids. With V trimmed by 2 bases and J by 6 bases, 5 bases remained unmatched. CDR3 residues: CASSYGQGHAEAFF. The CDR3 DNA sequence: TGTGCCAGCAGTTACGGACAGGGTCACGCTGAAGCTTTCTTT.

The chain uses TRBV7-9 and TRBJ1-5, with D possibly matching TRBD1 (5 bases). The length of the CDR3 is 13 residues. Germline V gene data show CDR1 as SEHNR and CDR2 as FQNEAQ (reference sequence). The V gene lost 3 bases and the J gene lost 7 bases, with 10 bases spanning the gap. In DNA, the CDR3 is TGTGCCAGCAGCTTTGGGGGGAACCAGCCCCAGCATTTT. Encoded protein: CASSFGGNQPQHF.